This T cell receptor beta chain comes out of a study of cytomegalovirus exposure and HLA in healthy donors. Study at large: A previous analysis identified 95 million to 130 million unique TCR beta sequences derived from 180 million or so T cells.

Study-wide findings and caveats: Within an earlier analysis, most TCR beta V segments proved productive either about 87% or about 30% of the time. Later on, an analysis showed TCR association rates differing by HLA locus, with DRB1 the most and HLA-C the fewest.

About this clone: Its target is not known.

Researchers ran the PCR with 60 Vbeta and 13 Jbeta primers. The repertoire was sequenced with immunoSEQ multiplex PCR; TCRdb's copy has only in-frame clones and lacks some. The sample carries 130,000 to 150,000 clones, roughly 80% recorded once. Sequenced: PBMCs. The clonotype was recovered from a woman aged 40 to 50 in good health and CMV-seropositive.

CDR3 protein: CASRSGGQPQHF. The CDR3 DNA reads TGTGCCAGCAGGTCGGGGGGTCAGCCCCAGCATTTT. V usage is TRBV27 and J usage is TRBJ1-5; D possibly corresponds to TRBD1 (5 bases). CDR3 size: 12 residues. Trimming stripped 6 bases from V and 6 bases from J, with 9 bases between. Looked up from germline, CDR1 is MNHEY and CDR2 is SMNVEV (reference sequence).